These 12 T cell receptor beta chains originate from one sample sequenced in a study of molecular identifiers for immune sequencing clone quantification. TCRdb reprocessed the PCR reads with MiXCR, giving one entry per CDR3 protein. The repertoire holds 300,000 to 400,000 distinct CDR3 sequences, with about 23% as singletons. Sequencing was performed on naive CD8+ T cells from blood, with Jurkat cell RNA spiked in. Subset given: FACS-sorted CD8+CD4-CCR7+CD45RA+ naive T cells. Source of these receptors: a human donor in good health. Some libraries in this study had Jurkat cell RNA spiked in.

This clonotype has just a few counts. The genes are TRBV7-9 and TRBJ2-5; 8 nucleotides agree with TRBD2. Germline CDR1 reads SEHNR; CDR2 reads FQNEAQ (reference sequence). The ends lost 5 bases at V and 5 bases at J; junction bases unmatched: 10. This CDR3 is built from 15 residues. The CDR3 sequence: CASSRLAPEQETQYF. CDR3 nucleotides: TGTGCCAGCAGCAGACTAGCGCCAGAGCAGGAGACCCAGTACTTC.

The rearrangement links TRBV29-1 to TRBJ2-7; maybe TRBD1 (5 bases). Germline V CDR1 and CDR2: SQVTM, ANQGSEA. V was cut by 1 base and J by 1 base, with 8 bases left in between. The CDR3 consists of 13 residues. The CDR3 sequence is CSVEGTKSYEQYF. CDR3 DNA sequence: TGCAGCGTTGAAGGGACAAAATCCTACGAGCAGTACTTC.

This clonotype showed up just a few times. The chain joins TRBV4-3 to TRBJ2-3; D is undetermined. V shed 0 bases and J shed 6 bases, with 10 bases lying between them. Per germline, CDR1 LGHNA and CDR2 YSLEER. The CDR3 contains 14 residues. CDR3 protein: CASSQEFPRDTQYF. The CDR3 DNA is TGCGCCAGCAGCCAAGAATTTCCCCGGGATACGCAGTATTTT.

V gene TRBV6-2 or TRBV6-3 combines with J gene TRBJ2-1; no firm D call. The germline CDR1 and CDR2 sequences are MNHEY and SVGEGT. V lost 0 bases, J lost 5 bases, and 14 bases lay in between. The CDR3 totals 16 residues. CDR3 nucleotide sequence: TGTGCCAGCAGTTACTCGATTTCACTCCTAAACAATGAGCAGTTCTTC. Translated: CASSYSISLLNNEQFF.

Many counts were recorded for this clonotype. This chain uses TRBV2 with TRBJ2-7; 8 nucleotides match TRBD1. Unmatched junction bases numbered 11, after V lost 7 bases and J lost 6 bases. Per the germline V gene, CDR1 is SNHLY and CDR2 is FYNNEI. The CDR3 is 14 amino acids. CDR3 in DNA: TGTGCCAGCATTGAGGGGACAGGCGTCGCCGAGCAGTACTTC. Amino acid sequence: CASIEGTGVAEQYF.

This clonotype was detected only a few times. The V and J genes are TRBV19 and TRBJ1-5; D unclear. The CDR3 runs 15 residues. Trimming pared 3 bases from V and 3 bases from J, leaving 12 bases between. The germline V gene has CDR1 LNHDA and CDR2 SQIVND (reference sequence). The CDR3 sequence is CASSIWSDINQPQHF. The CDR3 bases are TGTGCCAGTAGTATTTGGTCAGACATCAATCAGCCCCAGCATTTT.

This clonotype was counted a few times. The chain carries TRBV5-6 and TRBJ1-5; the D is unclear. CDR1 and CDR2 from the germline V gene are SGHDT and YYEEEE. V lost 0 bases to trimming and J lost 3 bases, with 7 bases between them. The CDR3 has 14 amino acids. CDR3: CASSLEGINQPQHF. CDR3 coding DNA: TGTGCCAGCAGCTTGGAAGGCATCAATCAGCCCCAGCATTTT.

The J gene is TRBJ2-3, the V gene TRBV18, with D tentatively TRBD1 or TRBD2 (5 bases each). This CDR3 has 15 amino acids. Trimming cost V 0 bases and J 2 bases, with 9 bases left between them. Germline assignment: CDR1 KGHSH and CDR2 LQKENI. CDR3 protein: CASSPPADNTDTQYF. The CDR3 DNA sequence: TGTGCCAGCTCACCACCAGCGGACAACACAGATACGCAGTATTTT.

The sample holds a few counts of this clonotype. The J gene is TRBJ2-7, the V gene TRBV27; 11 bases map to TRBD1. Trimming removed 10 bases from V and 3 bases from J; junction bases left unmatched: 5. In germline, CDR1 is MNHEY, CDR2 SMNVEV (reference sequence). The CDR3 contains 13 residues. CDR3 sequence reads: CATRDRGDYEQYF. The DNA of the CDR3 is TGTGCCACCCGGGACAGGGGGGACTACGAGCAGTACTTC.

Ten or more counts support this clonotype. The V gene is TRBV13, the J gene TRBJ1-1; TRBD1 matches 7 bases. Germline V gene data show CDR1 as PRHDT and CDR2 as FYEKMQ (reference sequence). This CDR3 is 11 amino acids long. V shed 5 bases, J shed 7 bases, and the junction held 1 base outside the gene matches. CDR3 in DNA: TGTGCCAGCAGCCGGGACAGTGAAGCTTTCTTT. The encoded protein is CASSRDSEAFF.

This clonotype came up many times. V is TRBV12-3 or TRBV12-4 and J is TRBJ2-7; D may be TRBD2 (5 bases). V lost 3 bases and J lost 2, with 11 bases in between. This CDR3 is 14 amino acids long. The CDR3 bases are TGTGCCAGCAGTTTTGGAGGACTGACCTACGAGCAGTACTTC. Residues: CASSFGGLTYEQYF.

V is TRBV5-1 and J is TRBJ2-3; the D gene is possibly TRBD2 (6 bases). Germline V gene data show CDR1 as SGHRS and CDR2 as YFSETQ. V dropped 2 bases and J dropped 2 bases, with 12 bases sitting between them. The CDR3 consists of 15 residues. CDR3 in DNA: TGCGCCAGCAGCTTAACGGACTATACCACAGATACGCAGTATTTT. The encoded protein is CASSLTDYTTDTQYF.